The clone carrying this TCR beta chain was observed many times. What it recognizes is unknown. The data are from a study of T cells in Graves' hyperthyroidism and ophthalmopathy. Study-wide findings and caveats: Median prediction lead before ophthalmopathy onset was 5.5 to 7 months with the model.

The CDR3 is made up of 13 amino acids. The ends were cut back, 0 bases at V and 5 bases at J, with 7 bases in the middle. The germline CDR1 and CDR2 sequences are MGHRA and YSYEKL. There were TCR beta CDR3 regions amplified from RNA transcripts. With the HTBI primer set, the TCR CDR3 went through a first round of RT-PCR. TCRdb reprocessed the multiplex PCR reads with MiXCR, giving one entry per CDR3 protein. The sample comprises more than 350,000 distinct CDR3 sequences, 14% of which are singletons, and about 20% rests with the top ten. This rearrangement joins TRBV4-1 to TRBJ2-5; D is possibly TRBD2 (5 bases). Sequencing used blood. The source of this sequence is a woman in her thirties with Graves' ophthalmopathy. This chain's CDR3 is CASSQELVETQYF. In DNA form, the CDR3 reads TGCGCCAGCAGCCAAGAACTAGTTGAGACCCAGTACTTC.